This T cell receptor (beta chain) stems from a study of blood T cell repertoires in COVID-19. The wider study: Whether acute or convalescent, the COVID-19 samples came from the United States, Italy and Spain. PBMCs, B-cell-depleted T cells, or T cells were the source of the cDNA or gDNA that made up the material.

In the authors' workflow: Amplified reference gene primers provided the basis for estimating nucleated cell counts. Clones were sequenced by immunoSEQ multiplex PCR, and TCRdb holds only the in-frame ones, with some missing. For V, J and clone size, that table is used; D and trimming come from the DNA. This repertoire shows around 160,000 clones, approximately 85% found once; its top ten account for more than 7.5%. Seattle patient enrollment occurred during active infection, with longitudinal follow-up thereafter. The CDR3 is made up of 16 amino acids. The V and J ends lost 5 bases and 2 bases, in that order; junction bases with no gene match: 4. Germline V gene lookup returns CDR1 MNHNY and CDR2 SVGAGI (reference sequence).

The V call is TRBV6-6, the J call TRBJ2-5; 14 bases match TRBD2. Sequencing was performed on peripheral blood. The clonotype originates from a woman between 55 and 75 years old with COVID-19, enrolled during active disease. CDR3: CASSDWTSGGQETQYF. In nucleotides, the CDR3 is TGTGCCAGCAGTGACTGGACTAGCGGGGGGCAAGAGACCCAGTACTTC.